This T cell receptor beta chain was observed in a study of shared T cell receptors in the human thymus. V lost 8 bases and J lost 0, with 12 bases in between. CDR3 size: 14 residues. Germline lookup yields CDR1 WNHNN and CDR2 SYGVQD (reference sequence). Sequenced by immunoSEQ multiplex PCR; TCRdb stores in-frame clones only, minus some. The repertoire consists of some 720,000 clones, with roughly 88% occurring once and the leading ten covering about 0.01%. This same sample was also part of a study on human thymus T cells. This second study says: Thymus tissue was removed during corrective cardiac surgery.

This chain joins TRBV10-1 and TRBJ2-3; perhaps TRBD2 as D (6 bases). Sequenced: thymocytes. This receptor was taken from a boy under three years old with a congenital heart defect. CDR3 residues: CASSGSGSTDTQYF. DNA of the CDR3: TGCGCCAGCTCCGGGAGCGGTAGCACAGATACGCAGTATTTT.